This T cell receptor (beta chain) was captured in a study of shared clonotypes between healthy human individuals. Overall study results and limits: Blood was the only sampled material, and tissue repertoires likely differ. Naive subsets generally had larger estimated richness than memory subsets.

Some clones are missing from TCRdb's copy, which holds only in-frame ones; the method was immunoSEQ multiplex PCR. The sample includes 1.5 million to 2.5 million clones, about 95% of them seen just once. Comment on this clone: Its cognate antigen is unknown.

From germline, CDR1 is LNHDA and CDR2 SQIVND (reference sequence). The CDR3 is made up of 15 amino acids. Trimming took off 5 bases at V and 0 bases at J, with 8 bases between the two ends. Positive CCR7 selection of CD45RO-negative cells yielded the naive CD8 cells, and terminally differentiated effector memory CD45RA+ cells were excluded. The receptor comes from a man younger than 35 in good health. The chain uses TRBV19 and TRBJ2-6; D perhaps matches TRBD1 (5 bases). Sample: naive CD8+ T cells sorted from blood. This CDR3 is CASSLDTSGANVLTF. CDR3 coding DNA: TGTGCCAGTAGTCTGGACACCTCTGGGGCCAACGTCCTGACTTTC.